This T cell receptor beta chain was sequenced for a study of patients and donors after allogeneic stem cell transplantation. This clonotype was seen only a few times. MiXCR, run by TCRdb on the RT-PCR reads, gives a single entry per CDR3 protein. The sample holds about a million distinct CDR3 sequences, 15% to 20% seen once. Per the germline V gene, CDR1 is MGHRA and CDR2 is YSYEKL. CDR3 length: 14 residues. The ends were cut back, 7 bases at V and 5 bases at J, with 17 bases in the middle. The clonotype comes from a human donor who was either an allogeneic HSCT recipient or a stem cell or donor lymphocyte infusion donor (not recorded which). It is not recorded whose cells these are; they may come from a transplant donor. The rearrangement uses TRBV4-1 and TRBJ2-5; D remains unclear. Sequences were obtained from blood, either unsorted or a sorted T cell fraction (not recorded which). The CDR3 here is CASKPTVLGETQYF. For the CDR3, the DNA is TGCGCCAGCAAACCGACCGTTCTTGGTGAGACCCAGTACTTC.